The next 32 T cell receptor beta chains were all read from a single sample in a study of blood T cell repertoires in COVID-19. The method was immunoSEQ multiplex PCR; TCRdb's version includes in-frame clones alone and lacks a portion of them. The table shows about 250,000 clones, with around four fifths occurring only once. The specimen sequenced was peripheral blood. All receptors come from an older woman with active or convalescent COVID-19.

On this clone itself: One end of the junction fails to match germline, which may point to a read error. The gene calls are TRBV7-7 and TRBJ2-2; the D gene is possibly TRBD2 (5 bases). Per the germline V gene, CDR1 is SSHAT and CDR2 is FNYEAQ (reference sequence). This CDR3 has 14 residues. The CDR3 bases are TGTGCTAGCAGCCCCGGGAATCTGGGCGGGGAGCTGTTTTTT. Its translation is CASSPGNLGGELFF.

The chain has TRBV12-3 or TRBV12-4 and TRBJ1-2; D might be TRBD1 (6 bases). V lost 6 bases to trimming and J lost 4 bases, with 12 bases between them. This CDR3 spans 13 amino acids. CDR3 coding DNA: TGTGCCAGCAGCATAGGACAGATCTATGGCTACACCTTC. This gives the protein CASSIGQIYGYTF.

The rearrangement uses TRBV6-5 and TRBJ2-1; D ambiguous. V dropped 11 bases and J dropped 7 bases, with 12 bases sitting between them. From germline, CDR1 is MNHEY and CDR2 SVGAGI. This CDR3 spans 11 amino acids. CDR3 nucleotides: TGTGCCTCCATTTTTCGGAATGAGCAGTTCTTC. This translates into CASIFRNEQFF.

The rearrangement links TRBV5-1 to TRBJ2-6; D may be TRBD2 (5 bases). V was shortened by 2 bases and J by 2 bases, with 11 bases between the two germline ends. CDR3 length: 16 residues. The germline gives CDR1 SGHRS, CDR2 YFSETQ. CDR3 loop: CASSLSVRAGANVLTF. For the CDR3, the DNA is TGCGCCAGCAGCTTATCCGTGAGGGCTGGGGCCAACGTCCTGACTTTC.

This chain joins TRBV6-6 and TRBJ2-7; TRBD2 might be the D (6 bases). CDR1 is MNHNY and CDR2 is SVGAGI in the germline V gene (reference sequence). V was shortened by 6 bases and J by 1 base, with 10 bases between the two germline ends. The CDR3 has 13 residues. CDR3 sequence reads: CASSGGMSYEQYF. The CDR3 DNA follows: TGTGCCAGCAGCGGCGGGATGTCCTACGAGCAGTACTTC.

In this sample, this clone turned up a few times. The chain combines TRBV10-3 with TRBJ2-7; TRBD1 agrees at 7 bases. The CDR3 loop spans 14 amino acids. Germline trimming cut 11 bases from V and 1 base from J; bases unmatched to any gene: 11. The germline gives CDR1 ENHRY, CDR2 SYGVKD. The CDR3: CAGAGDSGSYEQYF. In DNA, the CDR3 is TGTGCCGGCGCTGGGGACAGCGGATCCTACGAGCAGTACTTC.

Only a few counts were recorded for this clone. J is TRBJ2-3 and V is TRBV29-1; TRBD2 agrees at 8 bases. Germline-derived CDR1 and CDR2 are SQVTM and ANQGSEA. V lost 3 bases, J lost 4 bases, and 9 bases stayed unmatched. CDR3 length: 15 amino acids. The CDR3 nucleotides are TGCAGCGTTGAGGCCCGGGCGGGGGGCCCAGATACGCAGTATTTT. It encodes CSVEARAGGPDTQYF.

This chain uses TRBV13 with TRBJ2-2, with D perhaps matching TRBD1 (5 bases). CDR1 PRHDT and CDR2 FYEKMQ come from the germline V gene (reference sequence). The CDR3 length is 13 residues. Trimming left V 1 base short and J 6 bases short, with 6 bases between. DNA of the CDR3: TGTGCCAGCAGCTTAGCAGGGCCCGGGGAGCTGTTTTTT. Residues: CASSLAGPGELFF.

The chain employs TRBV28 and TRBJ2-1; 7 bases agree with TRBD1. The CDR3 is made up of 16 amino acids. Germline-derived CDR1 and CDR2 are MDHEN and SYDVKM. V shed 4 bases, J shed 5 bases, and the junction held 11 bases outside the gene matches. The CDR3 nucleotides are TGTGCCAGCAGTTCAGGGGTGACAGGGTACGACAATGAGCAGTTCTTC. Its protein is CASSSGVTGYDNEQFF.

The chain has TRBV19 and TRBJ1-2, with D uncertain. The length of the CDR3 is 13 residues. CDR1 and CDR2 from the germline V gene are LNHDA and SQIVND (reference sequence). V was clipped by 5 bases and J by 3 bases, with 10 bases between them. In DNA form, the CDR3 reads TGTGCCAGTAGTCGGGGAAGGGACTATGGCTACACCTTC. It translates to CASSRGRDYGYTF.

This clone was seen just once. The chain couples TRBV3-1 (or the pseudogene TRBV3-2) to TRBJ1-1; D remains unclear. The germline V gene encodes CDR1 LGHDT and CDR2 YNNKEL (reference sequence). V lost 3 bases and J 5 bases, leaving 10 bases between the germline ends. The CDR3 extends over 13 amino acids. The CDR3 protein is CASSQALWTEAFF. CDR3 DNA: TGTGCCAGCAGCCAGGCCCTTTGGACTGAAGCTTTCTTT.

This clone was detected only once. The rearrangement links TRBV20-1 to TRBJ1-2; no clear D. Trimming stripped 6 bases from V and 2 bases from J, with 7 bases between. The CDR3 extends over 11 amino acids. CDR1 DFQATT and CDR2 SNEGSKA come from the germline V gene (reference sequence). CDR3 sequence (DNA): TGCAGTGCGCGGCCGAACTATGGCTACACCTTC. It encodes CSARPNYGYTF.

This rearrangement joins TRBV16 to TRBJ2-4; 9 positions agree with TRBD1. Germline CDR1 is KGHSY and CDR2 is FQNENV. V was pared by 4 bases and J by 3 bases, with 7 bases of the junction left unmatched. The CDR3 covers 16 residues. CDR3 nucleotides: TGTGCCAGCAGCCCTAGGACAGGGGAGGTCAAAAACATTCAGTACTTC. Its translation: CASSPRTGEVKNIQYF. Drawing the rest from reference TRBV16 and TRBJ2-4, the complete variable domain is GEEVAQTPKHLVRGEGQKAKLYCAPIKGHSYVFWYQQVLKNEFKFLISFQNENVFDETGMPKERFSAKCLPNSPCSLEIQATKLEDSAVYFCASSPRTGEVKNIQYFGAGTRLSVL.

In this sample, this clone turned up once. The chain couples TRBV5-4 to TRBJ2-1, with 8 bases fitting TRBD1. The CDR3 is made up of 15 amino acids. V shed 4 bases and J 3 bases; nucleotides not matched to a gene: 6. CDR1 and CDR2 (germline): SGHNT, YYREEE (reference sequence). Here the CDR3 reads CASSIRTGNYNEQFF. The CDR3, as DNA: TGTGCCAGCAGCATAAGGACAGGGAACTACAATGAGCAGTTCTTC. Combining the CDR3 with reference TRBV5-4 and TRBJ2-1 gives the whole variable domain ETGVTQSPTHLIKTRGQQVTLRCSSQSGHNTVSWYQQALGQGPQFIFQYYREEENGRGNFPPRFSGLQFPNYSSELNVNALELDDSALYLCASSIRTGNYNEQFFGPGTRLTVL.

The rearrangement uses TRBV4-1 and TRBJ2-7; possibly TRBD2 for D (6 bases). CDR1 is MGHRA, CDR2 YSYEKL, per germline. There are 15 residues in the CDR3. V was trimmed by 4 bases and J by 6 bases, leaving 19 bases between them. The CDR3 reads CASSLSGTPGGEQYF. The CDR3 DNA follows: TGCGCCAGCAGCCTCTCCGGGACTCCTGGCGGCGAGCAGTACTTC.

The chain has TRBV5-1 and TRBJ2-7, with 10 bases lining up with TRBD2. The trim removed 4 bases at V and 1 base at J, leaving 14 bases unmatched. Germline CDR1 reads SGHRS; CDR2 reads YFSETQ. This CDR3 spans 18 amino acids. The CDR3 spells CASSLPSTRTSGSYEQYF. The CDR3 region has the DNA TGCGCCAGCAGCCTACCTTCTACCAGGACTAGCGGTTCCTACGAGCAGTACTTC. The whole variable domain, remainder taken from reference TRBV5-1 and TRBJ2-7, is KAGVTQTPRYLIKTRGQQVTLSCSPISGHRSVSWYQQTPGQGLQFLFEYFSETQRNKGNFPGRFSGRQFSNSRSEMNVSTLELGDSALYLCASSLPSTRTSGSYEQYFGPGTRLTVT.

The chain links TRBV11-2 to TRBJ2-2; 13 bases align to TRBD2. V was clipped by 1 base and J by 2 bases; unmatched bases: 1. Germline assignment: CDR1 SGHAT and CDR2 FQNNGV. The CDR3 has 17 residues. Here the CDR3 DNA reads TGTGCCAGCAGCTTAGGACTAGCGGGGGGCAACACCGGGGAGCTGTTTTTT. It translates to CASSLGLAGGNTGELFF.

The genes are TRBV5-1 and TRBJ1-3, with D uncertain. Trimming left V 0 bases short and J 0 bases short, with 7 bases between. Germline loops: CDR1 SGHRS, CDR2 YFSETQ. The CDR3 has 15 residues. The chain's CDR3 is CASSLGRSSGNTIYF. As DNA, the CDR3 is TGCGCCAGCAGCTTGGGGAGGAGCTCTGGAAACACCATATATTTT.

The chain is built from TRBV5-1 and TRBJ1-1; weak D call: TRBD1 (5 bases). V gave up 2 bases and J gave up 4 bases, with 15 bases separating them. The germline CDR1 and CDR2 sequences are SGHRS and YFSETQ. There are 15 residues in the CDR3. CDR3 in amino acids: CASSFSGAGGTEAFF. CDR3 nucleotide sequence: TGCGCCAGCAGCTTTAGCGGGGCCGGGGGCACTGAAGCTTTCTTT.

The chain is built from TRBV3-1 (or the pseudogene TRBV3-2) and TRBJ1-4; no reliable D call. The CDR3 is 15 residues long. V lost 0 bases and J 0 bases, leaving 5 bases between the germline ends. Germline lookup yields CDR1 LGHDT and CDR2 YNNKEL (reference sequence). CDR3 nucleotides: TGTGCCAGCAGCCAAGACGTGTCAACTAATGAAAAACTGTTTTTT. Protein product: CASSQDVSTNEKLFF.

V and J are TRBV5-1 and TRBJ2-5; 8 positions match TRBD2. Germline trimming cut 0 bases from V and 1 base from J; bases unmatched to any gene: 8. Germline V CDR1 and CDR2: SGHRS, YFSETQ. The CDR3 is made up of 17 amino acids. CDR3: CASSLAGSAGGQETQYF. The CDR3 nucleotides read TGCGCCAGCAGCTTGGCCGGGTCGGCGGGGGGCCAAGAGACCCAGTACTTC.

The gene calls are TRBV11-2 and TRBJ2-7, with 11 bases identical to TRBD2. The CDR3 has 15 amino acids. Losses at the gene ends were 5 bases for V and 0 bases for J; bases not matched to a gene: 3. CDR1 is SGHAT and CDR2 is FQNNGV in the germline V gene. CDR3 region: CASSVGLAASYEQYF. The CDR3 bases are TGTGCCAGCAGCGTGGGACTAGCGGCCTCCTACGAGCAGTACTTC.

The chain carries TRBV15 and TRBJ1-2; D is ambiguous. Trimming pared 0 bases from V and 0 bases from J, leaving 8 bases between. Germline V CDR1 and CDR2: LNHNV, YYDKDF (reference sequence). The CDR3 length is 15 residues. The CDR3 region is CATSRDLRANYGYTF. DNA for the CDR3: TGTGCCACCAGCAGAGATTTACGGGCTAACTATGGCTACACCTTC.

The CDR3 coding sequence is TGTGCCAGCAGTGTACTCCCGGGACAGGGAAGCCTCGAGCAGTACTTC. Translated: CASSVLPGQGSLEQYF. The chain couples TRBV6-1 to TRBJ2-7, with 9 positions matching TRBD1. This CDR3 has 16 residues. Looked up from germline, CDR1 is MNHNS and CDR2 is SASEGT. J gave up 6 bases and V 4 bases, and 13 bases lay outside the gene matches.

This clone was detected a few times. V and J are TRBV6-5 and TRBJ2-3; D might be TRBD2 (5 bases). The CDR3 sequence is 14 residues long. Trimming removed 3 bases from V and 3 bases from J, with 10 bases in between. CDR1 and CDR2 from the germline V gene are MNHEY and SVGAGI. The chain's CDR3 is CASSYGGSTDTQYF. The CDR3 DNA reads TGTGCCAGCAGTTATGGTGGGAGTACAGATACGCAGTATTTT.

The chain joins TRBV3-1 (or the pseudogene TRBV3-2) to TRBJ2-7, with TRBD1 matching 9 bases. The germline V gene encodes CDR1 LGHDT and CDR2 YNNKEL (reference sequence). The junction had 1 base not matched to a gene; V was cut back by 4 bases and J by 0 bases. The CDR3 length is 14 residues. Here the CDR3 reads CASSPGQGSYEQYV. Written as DNA, the CDR3 is TGTGCCAGCAGCCCGGGACAGGGCTCCTACGAGCAGTACGTC.

This chain links TRBV7-2 with TRBJ1-6; unclear D gene. From germline, CDR1 is SGHTA and CDR2 FQGNSA. The CDR3 covers 13 residues. V lost 1 base, J lost 10 bases, and 8 bases lay in between. In nucleotides, the CDR3 is TGTGCCAGCAGCTTAGGGGCAAGATCACCCCTCCACTTT. It yields the protein CASSLGARSPLHF. Filled out from reference TRBV7-2 and TRBJ1-6, the complete variable domain reads GAGVSQSPSNKVTEKGKDVELRCDPISGHTALYWYRQSLGQGLEFLIYFQGNSAPDKSGLPSDRFSAERTGGSVSTLTIQRTQQEDSAVYLCASSLGARSPLHFGNGTRLTVT.

This chain links TRBV29-1 with TRBJ2-7, with 14 nucleotides matching TRBD2. The CDR3 covers 16 residues. Germline loops: CDR1 SQVTM, CDR2 ANQGSEA. V gave up 4 bases and J gave up 4 bases; unmatched junction bases: 9. The CDR3 bases are TGCAGCGTTGCCGGGACTAGCGGGAGTCGTGAGTACGAGCAGTACTTC. This codes for CSVAGTSGSREYEQYF.

V usage is TRBV11-2 and J usage is TRBJ2-3; D is perhaps TRBD1 (5 bases). The germline V and J ends were trimmed by 5 bases and 0 bases, with 21 bases remaining between them. Germline CDR1 SGHAT, CDR2 FQNNGV. The length of the CDR3 is 18 residues. The CDR3, as DNA: TGTGCCAGCAGCGGTGGGGCAGATGTCAGTCCCAGCACAGATACGCAGTATTTT. Translating it yields CASSGGADVSPSTDTQYF.

V is TRBV5-1 and J is TRBJ2-5; tentative D call: TRBD1 (5 bases). The V gene's germline CDR1 is SGHRS and CDR2 YFSETQ. V dropped 4 bases and J dropped 5 bases, with 15 bases sitting between them. The CDR3 contains 14 residues. The CDR3 reads CASSPQAGPETQYF. The CDR3 nucleotides are TGCGCCAGCAGCCCCCAGGCAGGGCCTGAGACCCAGTACTTC.

V usage is TRBV20-1 and J usage is TRBJ2-3; the D gene is possibly TRBD2 (6 bases). The ends were cut back, 3 bases at V and 6 bases at J, with 13 bases in the middle. Germline V gene lookup returns CDR1 DFQATT and CDR2 SNEGSKA (reference sequence). There are 13 residues in the CDR3. The CDR3 DNA reads TGCAGTGCTAGTCCCGGGAGTAGGGATACGCAGTATTTT. The encoded protein is CSASPGSRDTQYF.

The J gene is TRBJ1-4, the V gene TRBV3-1 (or the pseudogene TRBV3-2), with TRBD1 as a possible D gene (5 bases). The CDR3 is 14 residues long. V lost 4 bases, J lost 12 bases, and 18 bases lay in between. Per germline, CDR1 LGHDT and CDR2 YNNKEL (reference sequence). The DNA of the CDR3 is TGTGCCAGCAGCCTCGGACCGAACTCGGGGGAACTGTTTTTT. This translates into CASSLGPNSGELFF.